This T cell receptor (beta chain) was captured by sequencing in a study of early T cells in non-severe SARS-CoV-2 infection. TCRdb analysed the 5' RACE reads with MiXCR anew, one entry per CDR3 protein. Found here are approximately 80,000 distinct CDR3 sequences, around 11% of them singletons; the top ten hold 12%. This clonotype was seen many times. The CDR3 runs to 13 residues. The germline V gene has CDR1 SSHAT and CDR2 FNYEAQ (reference sequence). V gave up 3 bases and J gave up 7 bases, with 9 bases separating them. The sequence came from an adult who was a healthcare worker with PCR-confirmed SARS-CoV-2 infection or an uninfected control (not recorded which). The V call is TRBV7-7, the J call TRBJ1-4; D might be TRBD1 (5 bases). Sample: whole blood, taken at baseline. In DNA form, the CDR3 reads TGTGCCAGCAGCTTGGCGGGGGGTGAAAAACTGTTTTTT. Protein: CASSLAGGEKLFF.